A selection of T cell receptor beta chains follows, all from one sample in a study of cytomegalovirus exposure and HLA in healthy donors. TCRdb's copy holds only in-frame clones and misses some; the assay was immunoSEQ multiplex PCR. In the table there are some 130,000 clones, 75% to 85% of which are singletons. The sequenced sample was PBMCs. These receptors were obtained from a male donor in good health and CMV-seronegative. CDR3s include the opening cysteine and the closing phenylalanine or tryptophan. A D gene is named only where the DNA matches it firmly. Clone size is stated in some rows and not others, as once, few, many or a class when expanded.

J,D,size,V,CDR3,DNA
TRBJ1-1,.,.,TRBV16,CASSQLQGSIMNTEAFF,TGTGCCAGCAGCCAATTACAGGGCTCCATCATGAACACTGAAGCTTTCTTT
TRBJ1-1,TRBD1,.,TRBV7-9,CASSFTGVEAFF,TGTGCCAGCAGCTTCACAGGGGTTGAAGCTTTCTTT
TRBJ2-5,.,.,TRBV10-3,CAISEWGGGETQYF,TGTGCCATCAGTGAATGGGGAGGGGGAGAGACCCAGTACTTC
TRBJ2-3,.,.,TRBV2,CASSEALQRDTQYF,TGTGCCAGCAGTGAAGCGCTTCAGCGAGATACGCAGTATTTT
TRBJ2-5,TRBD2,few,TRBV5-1,CASSSLLAGGPQETQYF,TGCGCCAGCAGCTCTCTGTTAGCGGGAGGGCCTCAAGAGACCCAGTACTTC
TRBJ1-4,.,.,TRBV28,CASSFMDSDEKLFF,TGTGCCAGCAGTTTCATGGACAGCGATGAAAAACTGTTTTTT
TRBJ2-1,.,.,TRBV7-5,CARSLIPLSSYNEQFF,TGTGCCAGAAGCTTAATCCCGCTGAGCTCCTACAATGAGCAGTTCTTC
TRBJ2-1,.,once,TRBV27,CAPAMGSGGANEQFF,TGTGCTCCAGCAATGGGTTCGGGGGGCGCGAATGAGCAGTTCTTC
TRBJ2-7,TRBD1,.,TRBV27,CASSSPGQGQWEQYF,TGTGCCAGCAGTTCCCCGGGACAGGGGCAATGGGAGCAGTACTTC
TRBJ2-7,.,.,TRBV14,CASSRTVRGYEQYF,TGTGCCAGCAGCCGGACAGTGAGGGGTTACGAGCAGTACTTC
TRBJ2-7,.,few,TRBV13,CASSLGGAEQYF,TGTGCCAGCAGCCTTGGGGGGGCCGAGCAGTACTTC
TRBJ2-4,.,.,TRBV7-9,CASSLSTLAKNIQYF,TGTGCCAGCAGCCTTTCGACACTAGCCAAAAATATTCAGTACTTC
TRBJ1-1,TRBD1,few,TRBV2,CASGDRGMTNTEAFF,TGTGCCAGCGGGGACAGGGGTATGACGAACACTGAAGCTTTCTTT
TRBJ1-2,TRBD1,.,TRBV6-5,CASSYRQGPNYGYTF,TGTGCCAGCAGTTACCGACAGGGGCCAAACTATGGCTACACCTTC
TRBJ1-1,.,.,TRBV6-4,CASSVVRGRRPEAFF,TGTGCCAGCAGTGTGGTCCGGGGGAGGCGGCCTGAAGCTTTCTTT
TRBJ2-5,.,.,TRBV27,CASSLVRAGETQYF,TGTGCCAGCAGTTTAGTCAGGGCGGGGGAGACCCAGTACTTC